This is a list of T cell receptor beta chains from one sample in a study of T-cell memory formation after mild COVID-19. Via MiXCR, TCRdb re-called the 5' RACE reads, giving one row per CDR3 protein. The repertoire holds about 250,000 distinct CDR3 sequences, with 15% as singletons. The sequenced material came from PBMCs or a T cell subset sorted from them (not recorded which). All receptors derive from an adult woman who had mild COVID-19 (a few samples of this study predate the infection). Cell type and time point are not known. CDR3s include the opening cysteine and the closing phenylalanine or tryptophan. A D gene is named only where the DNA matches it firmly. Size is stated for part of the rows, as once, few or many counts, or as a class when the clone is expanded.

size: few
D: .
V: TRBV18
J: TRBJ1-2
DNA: TGTGCCAGCTCACCAAGTGTAAGCAGGCTGGATGGCTACACCTTC
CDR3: CASSPSVSRLDGYTF

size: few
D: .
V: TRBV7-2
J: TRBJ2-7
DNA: TGTGCCAGCAGCTTAGCGGGAGCTGGGGGAGAGCAGTACTTC
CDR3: CASSLAGAGGEQYF

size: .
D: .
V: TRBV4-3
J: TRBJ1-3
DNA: TGCGCCAGCAGCCAAGATATGGGGAACTCTGGAAACACCATATATTTT
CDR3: CASSQDMGNSGNTIYF

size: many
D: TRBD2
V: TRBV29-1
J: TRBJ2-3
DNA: TGCAGCGCCGAAGGGACTAGCGGGAGGTCCACAGATACGCAGTATTTT
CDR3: CSAEGTSGRSTDTQYF

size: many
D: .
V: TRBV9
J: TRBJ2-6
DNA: TGTGCCAGCAGCGTAGATACCGGGGTTTACCCCGCATGGGGCTCTGGGGCCAACGTCCTGACTTTC
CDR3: CASSVDTGVYPAWGSGANVLTF

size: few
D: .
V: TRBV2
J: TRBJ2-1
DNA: TGTGCCAGCAGTGAAATTGTGGGGGAGCAGTTCTTC
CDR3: CASSEIVGEQFF

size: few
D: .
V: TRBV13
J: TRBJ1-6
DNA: TGTGCCAGCAGCTTTGGACCCCAGCGGATTTCACCCCTCCACTTT
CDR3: CASSFGPQRISPLHF

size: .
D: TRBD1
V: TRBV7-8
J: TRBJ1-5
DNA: TGTGCCAGCAGCTTAAACAGGGGAAATCAGCCCCAGCATTTT
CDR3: CASSLNRGNQPQHF

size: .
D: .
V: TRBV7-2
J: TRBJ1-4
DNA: TGTGCCAGCAGCTTAGACGGGAGGCCTGAAAAACTGTTTTTT
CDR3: CASSLDGRPEKLFF

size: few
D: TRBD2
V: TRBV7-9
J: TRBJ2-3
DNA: TGTGCCAGCAGCTTAGCGGGGACTAGCGGGACGACAGATACGCAGTATTTT
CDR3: CASSLAGTSGTTDTQYF

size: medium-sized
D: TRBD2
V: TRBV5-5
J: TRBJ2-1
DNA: TGTGCCAGCAGCGCAACTAGCGGGGCCTACAATGAGCAGTTCTTC
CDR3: CASSATSGAYNEQFF